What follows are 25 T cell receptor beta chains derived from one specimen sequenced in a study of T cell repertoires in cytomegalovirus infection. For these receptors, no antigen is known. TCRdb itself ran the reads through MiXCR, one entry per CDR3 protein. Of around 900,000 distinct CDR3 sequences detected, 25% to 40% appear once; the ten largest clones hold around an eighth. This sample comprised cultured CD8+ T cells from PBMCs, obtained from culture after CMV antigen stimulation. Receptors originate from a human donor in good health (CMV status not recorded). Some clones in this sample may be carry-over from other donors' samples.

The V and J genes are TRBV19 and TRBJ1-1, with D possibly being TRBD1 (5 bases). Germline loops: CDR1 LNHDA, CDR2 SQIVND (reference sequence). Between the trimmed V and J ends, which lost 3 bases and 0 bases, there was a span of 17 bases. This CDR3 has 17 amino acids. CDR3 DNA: TGTGCCAGTAGTATCAAGGGGTTTGGGGTCATGAACACTGAAGCTTTCTTT. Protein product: CASSIKGFGVMNTEAFF.

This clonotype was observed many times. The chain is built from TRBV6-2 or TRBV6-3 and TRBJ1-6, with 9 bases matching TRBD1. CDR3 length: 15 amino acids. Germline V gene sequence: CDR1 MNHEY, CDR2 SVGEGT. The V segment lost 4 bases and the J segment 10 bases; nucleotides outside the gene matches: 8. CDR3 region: CASSFMGQGTSPLHF. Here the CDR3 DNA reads TGTGCCAGCAGTTTCATGGGACAGGGAACCTCACCCCTCCACTTT.

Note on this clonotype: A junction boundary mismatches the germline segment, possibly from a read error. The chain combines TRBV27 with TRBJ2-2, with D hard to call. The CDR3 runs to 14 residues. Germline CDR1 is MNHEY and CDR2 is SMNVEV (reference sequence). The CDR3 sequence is CAGSYGKNTGELFF. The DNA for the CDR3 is TGTGCCGGCAGTTATGGCAAGAACACCGGGGAGCTGTTTTTT.

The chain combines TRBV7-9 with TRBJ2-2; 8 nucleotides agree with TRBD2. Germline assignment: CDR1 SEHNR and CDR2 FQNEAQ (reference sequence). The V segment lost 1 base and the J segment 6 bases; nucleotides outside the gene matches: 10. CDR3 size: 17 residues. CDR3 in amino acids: CASSLGALAETSGELFF. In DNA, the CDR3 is TGTGCCAGCAGCTTAGGAGCACTAGCGGAGACTTCCGGGGAGCTGTTTTTT.

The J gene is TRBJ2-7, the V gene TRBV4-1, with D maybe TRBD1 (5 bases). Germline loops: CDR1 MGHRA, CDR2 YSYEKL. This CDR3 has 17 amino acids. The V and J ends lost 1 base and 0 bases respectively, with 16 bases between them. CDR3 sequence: CASSQAADTTLSYEQYF. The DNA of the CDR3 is TGCGCCAGCAGCCAAGCGGCGGACACCACTCTCTCCTACGAGCAGTACTTC.

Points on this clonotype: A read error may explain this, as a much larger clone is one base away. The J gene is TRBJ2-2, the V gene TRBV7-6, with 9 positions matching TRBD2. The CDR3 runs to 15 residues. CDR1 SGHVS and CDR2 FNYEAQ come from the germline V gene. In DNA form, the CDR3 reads TGTGCCAGCAGGACCGGGACTAGCTGGACCGAGGAGCTGTTTTTT. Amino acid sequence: CASRTGTSWTEELFF.

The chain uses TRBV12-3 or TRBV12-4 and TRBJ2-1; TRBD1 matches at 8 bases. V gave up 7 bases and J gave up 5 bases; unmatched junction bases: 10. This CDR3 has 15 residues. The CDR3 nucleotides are TGTGCCAGCACCTCAGGCGGGACAGGCCACAATGAGCAGTTCTTC. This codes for CASTSGGTGHNEQFF.

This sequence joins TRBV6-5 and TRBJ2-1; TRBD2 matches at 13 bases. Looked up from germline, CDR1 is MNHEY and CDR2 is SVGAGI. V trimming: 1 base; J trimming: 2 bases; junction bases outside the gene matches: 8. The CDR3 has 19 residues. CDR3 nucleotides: TGTGCCAGCAGTTACTTTTTCGAGACTAGCGGGGGGACCTACAATGAGCAGTTCTTC. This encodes CASSYFFETSGGTYNEQFF.

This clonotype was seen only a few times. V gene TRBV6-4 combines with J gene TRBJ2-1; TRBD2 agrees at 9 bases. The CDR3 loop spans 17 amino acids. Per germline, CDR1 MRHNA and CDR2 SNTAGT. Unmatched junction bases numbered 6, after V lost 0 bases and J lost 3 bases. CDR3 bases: TGTGCCAGCAGTGACTCGAAAACTAGCGGGTTCTACAATGAGCAGTTCTTC. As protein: CASSDSKTSGFYNEQFF.

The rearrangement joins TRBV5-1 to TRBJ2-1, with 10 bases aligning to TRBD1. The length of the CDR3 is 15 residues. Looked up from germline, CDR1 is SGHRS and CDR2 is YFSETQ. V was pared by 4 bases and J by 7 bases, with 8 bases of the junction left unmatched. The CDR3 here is CASSHDRGLDNEQFF. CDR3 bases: TGCGCCAGCAGCCACGACAGGGGGCTAGATAATGAGCAGTTCTTC.

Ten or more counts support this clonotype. The DNA of the CDR3 is TGTGTAAGAGGACAGGGGATAGGATCACCCCTCCACTTT. Its translation is CVRGQGIGSPLHF. This rearrangement joins TRBV19 to TRBJ1-6; 9 nucleotides line up with TRBD1. CDR1 LNHDA and CDR2 SQIVND come from the germline V gene (reference sequence). This CDR3 spans 13 amino acids.

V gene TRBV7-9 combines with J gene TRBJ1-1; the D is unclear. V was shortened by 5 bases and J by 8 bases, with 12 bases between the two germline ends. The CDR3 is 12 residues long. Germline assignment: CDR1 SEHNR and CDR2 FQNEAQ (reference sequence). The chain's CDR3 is CASSPKKGEAFF. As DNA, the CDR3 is TGTGCCAGCAGCCCGAAAAAAGGCGAAGCTTTCTTT. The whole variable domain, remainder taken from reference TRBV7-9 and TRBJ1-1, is DTGVSQNPRHKITKRGQNVTFRCDPISEHNRLYWYRQTLGQGPEFLTYFQNEAQLEKSRLLSDRFSAERPKGSFSTLEIQRTEQGDSAMYLCASSPKKGEAFFGQGTRLTVV.

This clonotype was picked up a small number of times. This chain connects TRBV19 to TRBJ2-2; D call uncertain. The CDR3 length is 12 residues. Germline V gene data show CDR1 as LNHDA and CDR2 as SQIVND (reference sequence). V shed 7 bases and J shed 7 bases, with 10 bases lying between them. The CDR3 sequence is CASTQLDGELFF. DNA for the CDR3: TGTGCCAGTACCCAACTTGACGGGGAGCTGTTTTTT.

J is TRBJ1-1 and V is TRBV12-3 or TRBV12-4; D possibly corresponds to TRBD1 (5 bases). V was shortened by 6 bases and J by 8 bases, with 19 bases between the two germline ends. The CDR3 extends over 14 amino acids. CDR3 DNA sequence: TGTGCCAGCAGCGCGGGACCCTCGGGACCCGAAGCTTTCTTT. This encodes CASSAGPSGPEAFF.

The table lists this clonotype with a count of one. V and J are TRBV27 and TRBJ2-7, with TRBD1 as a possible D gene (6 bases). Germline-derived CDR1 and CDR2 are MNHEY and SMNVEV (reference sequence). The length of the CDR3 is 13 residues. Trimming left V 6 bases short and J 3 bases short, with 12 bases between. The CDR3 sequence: CASRRTESYEQYF. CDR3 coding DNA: TGTGCCAGCAGACGGACAGAGAGCTACGAGCAGTACTTC.

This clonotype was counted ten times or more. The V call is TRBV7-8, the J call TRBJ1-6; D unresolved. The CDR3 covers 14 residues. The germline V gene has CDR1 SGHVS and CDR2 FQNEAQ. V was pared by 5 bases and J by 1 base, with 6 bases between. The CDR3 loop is CASSELSYNSPLHF. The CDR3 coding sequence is TGTGCCAGCAGCGAGCTATCCTATAATTCACCCCTCCACTTT.

CDR3 bases: TGTGCCAGCCCTCCGACACATCTCGACGTAAAACGCGGTGAAGCTTTCTTT. Amino acids: CASPPTHLDVKRGEAFF. The chain recombines TRBV27 with TRBJ1-1; D is unclear. This CDR3 spans 17 amino acids. Trimming took off 8 bases at V and 7 bases at J, with 29 bases between the two ends. The germline CDR1 and CDR2 sequences are MNHEY and SMNVEV (reference sequence).

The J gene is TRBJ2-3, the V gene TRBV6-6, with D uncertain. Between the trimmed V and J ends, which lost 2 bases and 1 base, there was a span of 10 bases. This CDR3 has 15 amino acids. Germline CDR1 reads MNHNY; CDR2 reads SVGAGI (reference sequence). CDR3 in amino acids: CASSYRSYRTDTQYF. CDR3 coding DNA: TGTGCCAGCAGTTACAGGAGTTACCGCACAGATACGCAGTATTTT.

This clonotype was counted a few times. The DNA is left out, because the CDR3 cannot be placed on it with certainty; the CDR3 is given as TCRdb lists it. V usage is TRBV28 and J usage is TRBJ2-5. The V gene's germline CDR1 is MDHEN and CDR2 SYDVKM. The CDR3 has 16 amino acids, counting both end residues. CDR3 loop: CASSLGMGYLGKTQYF.

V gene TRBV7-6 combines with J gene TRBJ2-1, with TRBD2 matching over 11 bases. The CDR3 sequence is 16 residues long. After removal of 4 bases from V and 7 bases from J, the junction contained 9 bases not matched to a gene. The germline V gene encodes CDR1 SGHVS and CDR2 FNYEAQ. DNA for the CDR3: TGTGCCAGCAGCTGGATACTAGCGGGGGAAGTGAATGAGCAGTTCTTC. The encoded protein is CASSWILAGEVNEQFF.

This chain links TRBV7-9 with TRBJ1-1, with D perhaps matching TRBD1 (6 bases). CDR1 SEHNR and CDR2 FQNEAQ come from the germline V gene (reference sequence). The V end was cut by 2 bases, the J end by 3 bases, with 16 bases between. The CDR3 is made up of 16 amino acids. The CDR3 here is CASSLTGAGWYTEAFF. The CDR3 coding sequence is TGTGCCAGCAGCTTAACGGGGGCGGGGTGGTACACTGAAGCTTTCTTT.

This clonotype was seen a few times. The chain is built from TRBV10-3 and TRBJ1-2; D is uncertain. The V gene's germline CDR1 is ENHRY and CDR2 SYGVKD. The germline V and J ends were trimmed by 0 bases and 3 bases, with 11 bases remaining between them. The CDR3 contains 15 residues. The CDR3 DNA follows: TGTGCCATCAGTGAGTCGACGCTGGGCTACTATGGCTACACCTTC. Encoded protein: CAISESTLGYYGYTF.

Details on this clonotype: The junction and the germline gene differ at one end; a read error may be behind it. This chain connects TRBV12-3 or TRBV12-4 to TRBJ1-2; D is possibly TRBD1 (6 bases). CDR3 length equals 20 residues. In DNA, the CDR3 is TGTGCCAGGAGTTTTGATCCAAGACAGGACGGTGGAGGCGTGAACTATGGCTACACCTTC. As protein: CARSFDPRQDGGGVNYGYTF.

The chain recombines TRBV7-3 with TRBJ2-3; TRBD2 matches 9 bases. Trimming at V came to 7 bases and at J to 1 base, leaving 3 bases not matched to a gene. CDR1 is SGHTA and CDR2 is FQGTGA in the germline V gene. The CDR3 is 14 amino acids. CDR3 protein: CASKAGGRTDTQYF. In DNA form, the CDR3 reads TGTGCCAGCAAAGCGGGGGGACGCACAGATACGCAGTATTTT.

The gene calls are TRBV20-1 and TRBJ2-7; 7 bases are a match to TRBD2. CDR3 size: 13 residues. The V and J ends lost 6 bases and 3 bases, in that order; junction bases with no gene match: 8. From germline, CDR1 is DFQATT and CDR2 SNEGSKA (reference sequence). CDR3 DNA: TGCAGTGCGACTAGCTTTGAGGACTACGAGCAGTACTTC. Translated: CSATSFEDYEQYF.